Listed here are 27 T cell receptor beta chains from one sample, sequenced in a study of cytomegalovirus exposure and HLA in healthy donors. The PCR ran on 60 Vbeta and 13 Jbeta primers. Profiling relied on immunoSEQ multiplex PCR, and the TCRdb table lists in-frame clones only, not all of them. The sample contains around 150,000 clones, about 76% of which appear only once. Sample: PBMCs. All receptors derive from a human donor in good health.

The chain carries TRBV29-1 and TRBJ1-4; possibly TRBD1 for D (5 bases). The germline V gene encodes CDR1 SQVTM and CDR2 ANQGSEA. The CDR3 loop spans 14 amino acids. The V gene lost 7 bases and the J gene lost 5 bases, with 17 bases spanning the gap. This CDR3 is CSAQNRLINEKLFF. The CDR3 nucleotides are TGCAGCGCACAAAACAGGCTCATAAATGAAAAACTGTTTTTT.

This clone has a handful of counts. The chain joins TRBV6-5 to TRBJ1-1, with 8 nucleotides matching TRBD1. V dropped 2 bases and J dropped 3; count of bases not matched to a gene: 2. The germline gives CDR1 MNHEY, CDR2 SVGAGI. The length of the CDR3 is 14 residues. The CDR3 sequence: CASSYVQGDTEAFF. The CDR3 DNA reads TGTGCCAGCAGTTACGTACAGGGGGACACTGAAGCTTTCTTT.

The chain is built from TRBV14 and TRBJ2-5; 9 bases fit TRBD1. The CDR3 runs 12 residues. V was pared by 4 bases and J by 7 bases, with 1 base of the junction left unmatched. The germline V gene encodes CDR1 SGHDN and CDR2 FVKESK. Here the CDR3 DNA reads TGTGCCAGCAGCCCGGGACAGGGGACCCAGTACTTC. It codes for CASSPGQGTQYF. Supplemented by reference TRBV14 and TRBJ2-5, the full variable domain reads EAGVTQFPSHSVIEKGQTVTLRCDPISGHDNLYWYRRVMGKEIKFLLHFVKESKQDESGMPNNRFLAERTGGTYSTLKVQPAELEDSGVYFCASSPGQGTQYFGPGTRLLVL.

This CDR3 is CSADQGTHYNEQFF. The CDR3, as DNA: TGCAGCGCGGACCAGGGAACCCATTACAATGAGCAGTTCTTC. V and J are TRBV29-1 and TRBJ2-1; possible D gene TRBD1, 5 bases. The V gene lost 7 bases and the J gene lost 4 bases, with 17 bases spanning the gap. Germline V gene data show CDR1 as SQVTM and CDR2 as ANQGSEA. The CDR3 spans 14 residues.

The rearrangement joins TRBV6-4 to TRBJ1-5; D possibly corresponds to TRBD1 (6 bases). The CDR3 totals 16 residues. The V end lost 5 bases, the J end lost 4 bases, and 18 bases lay between the germline ends. Germline CDR1 MRHNA, CDR2 SNTAGT. Here the CDR3 DNA reads TGTGCCAGCAGTAAGTCTCCCGGGACACAAAATCAGCCCCAGCATTTT. Translating gives CASSKSPGTQNQPQHF.

The V gene is TRBV19, the J gene TRBJ2-1, with TRBD2 matching over 12 bases. The CDR3 covers 14 residues. Germline V CDR1 and CDR2: LNHDA, SQIVND (reference sequence). With 6 bases clipped from V and 8 bases from J, the junction kept 5 bases outside the gene matches. The CDR3, as DNA: TGTGCCAGTAGGCGACTAGCGGGAGTGCATGAGCAGTTCTTC. Translating gives CASRRLAGVHEQFF.

The chain is built from TRBV6-5 and TRBJ1-2; 10 bases align to TRBD1. CDR3 length equals 14 residues. Germline assignment: CDR1 MNHEY and CDR2 SVGAGI. The trim removed 5 bases at V and 8 bases at J, leaving 8 bases unmatched. DNA of the CDR3: TGTGCCAGCAGTCGACGACAGGGGGCGAAGGGCTACACCTTC. This encodes CASSRRQGAKGYTF.

This clone has only a few counts. The chain links TRBV4-2 to TRBJ1-2; no firm D call. CDR1 LGHNA and CDR2 YNFKEQ come from the germline V gene. Trimming shortened V by 1 base and J by 3 bases, and 12 bases separated the two germline ends. This CDR3 is 15 amino acids long. The CDR3 region has the DNA TGTGCCAGCAGCCAAGTAAAAGGGAGCGACTATGGCTACACCTTC. Amino acids: CASSQVKGSDYGYTF.

The rearrangement uses TRBV28 and TRBJ1-5, with TRBD1 matching 8 bases. Trimming took 3 bases from V and 3 from J; bases not matched to a gene: 13. The CDR3 totals 18 residues. Germline V gives CDR1 MDHEN, CDR2 SYDVKM. This CDR3 is CASSFLRLSRGPNQPQHF. In DNA, the CDR3 is TGTGCCAGCAGTTTTCTGAGGTTGTCCAGGGGGCCCAATCAGCCCCAGCATTTT.

J is TRBJ1-5 and V is TRBV5-8; perhaps TRBD1 as D (6 bases). Per the germline V gene, CDR1 is SGHTS and CDR2 is YDEGEE. CDR3 length: 14 amino acids. Trimming cost V 2 bases and J 3 bases, with 9 bases left between them. CDR3 loop: CASSLRDTNQPQHF. Here the CDR3 DNA reads TGTGCCAGCAGCTTACGGGACACCAATCAGCCCCAGCATTTT.

As concerns this clone: An end of the junction does not agree with germline; a read error may underlie this. V is TRBV7-9 and J is TRBJ1-2; a weak D match, TRBD1 (5 bases). This CDR3 comprises 12 residues. The germline V gene encodes CDR1 SEHNR and CDR2 FQNEAQ (reference sequence). The CDR3 loop is CSSSLDSHGYTF. CDR3 bases: TGTTCCAGCAGCTTAGACAGCCATGGCTACACCTTC.

The chain uses TRBV15 and TRBJ2-3; D is ambiguous. Trimming cost V 0 bases and J 1 base, with 5 bases left between them. CDR3 length: 14 amino acids. From germline, CDR1 is LNHNV and CDR2 YYDKDF (reference sequence). CDR3 DNA sequence: TGTGCCACCAGCAGAGATCAGGGCACAGATACGCAGTATTTT. Amino acid sequence: CATSRDQGTDTQYF.

This clone was observed a handful of times. The V and J genes are TRBV5-1 and TRBJ2-1; 10 nucleotides match TRBD2. Germline loops: CDR1 SGHRS, CDR2 YFSETQ. This CDR3 spans 15 amino acids. V shed 5 bases, J shed 5 bases, and the junction held 7 bases outside the gene matches. The CDR3 sequence is CASRVTSGVNNEQFF. The CDR3 bases are TGCGCCAGCAGAGTCACTAGCGGGGTTAACAATGAGCAGTTCTTC.

In its sample, this clone was seen a few times. The chain uses TRBV27 and TRBJ1-1, with 8 bases identical to TRBD1. This CDR3 spans 14 amino acids. Unmatched junction bases numbered 4, after V lost 6 bases and J lost 1 base. Germline V gene data show CDR1 as MNHEY and CDR2 as SMNVEV (reference sequence). The CDR3 region has the DNA TGTGCCAGCAGCTCACAGGGGGAGAACACTGAAGCTTTCTTT. Its protein is CASSSQGENTEAFF.

The genes are TRBV2 and TRBJ2-2; TRBD1 aligns across 7 bases. This CDR3 is built from 16 residues. Germline V lookup: CDR1 SNHLY, CDR2 FYNNEI. V was clipped by 5 bases and J by 8 bases; unmatched bases: 14. CDR3 sequence reads: CASSYRGSWTPGELFF. The DNA of the CDR3 is TGTGCCAGCAGTTACAGGGGCTCCTGGACCCCGGGGGAGCTGTTTTTT.

Turning to this clone: In the same sample, other DNA sequences code for this CDR3. The chain combines TRBV20-1 with TRBJ2-5, with 8 bases matching TRBD1. Germline V gives CDR1 DFQATT, CDR2 SNEGSKA (reference sequence). V trimming: 6 bases; J trimming: 5 bases; junction bases outside the gene matches: 2. The CDR3 runs 11 residues. The CDR3 sequence: CSANRGETQYF. CDR3 DNA: TGCAGTGCAAACAGGGGGGAGACCCAGTACTTC.

The chain uses TRBV28 and TRBJ2-4; 9 bases align to TRBD1. V lost 6 bases and J lost 8; bases outside the gene matches: 11. The CDR3 is 15 residues long. Germline CDR1 is MDHEN and CDR2 is SYDVKM. The CDR3 nucleotides are TGTGCCAGCAGGGGACAGGGAGTCGTAAGGGACATTCAGTACTTC. Amino acid sequence: CASRGQGVVRDIQYF.

This clone was counted a single time. V usage is TRBV11-3 and J usage is TRBJ2-1; a possible D gene is TRBD1 (5 bases). Germline loops: CDR1 SGHNT, CDR2 YENEEA. This CDR3 region has 14 residues. The ends were cut back, 5 bases at V and 3 bases at J, with 11 bases in the middle. The CDR3 is CASSARQSYNEQFF. The CDR3 DNA is TGTGCCAGCAGCGCTCGACAGAGCTACAATGAGCAGTTCTTC.

V and J are TRBV6-5 and TRBJ2-3, with D possibly being TRBD2 (6 bases). CDR1 and CDR2 from the germline V gene are MNHEY and SVGAGI. V was trimmed by 0 bases and J by 2 bases, leaving 9 bases between them. The CDR3 extends over 15 amino acids. The chain's CDR3 is CASSYSAGSTDTQYF. CDR3 bases: TGTGCCAGCAGTTACTCGGCGGGGTCCACAGATACGCAGTATTTT.

The chain recombines TRBV28 with TRBJ1-1; no definite D call. CDR3 length equals 14 residues. Between the trimmed V and J ends, which lost 6 bases and 4 bases, there was a span of 15 bases. Germline assignment: CDR1 MDHEN and CDR2 SYDVKM. CDR3 sequence: CASSERDSITEAFF. CDR3 in DNA: TGTGCCAGCAGCGAGAGGGATTCGATCACTGAAGCTTTCTTT.

V is TRBV7-6 and J is TRBJ2-2, with 8 bases fitting TRBD2. This CDR3 region has 18 residues. Trimming cost V 5 bases and J 5 bases; bases outside gene matches: 16. Germline V gives CDR1 SGHVS, CDR2 FNYEAQ. The CDR3 sequence: CASSSYPPGRARTGELFF. CDR3 DNA: TGTGCCAGCAGCAGCTACCCCCCCGGGAGGGCCAGAACCGGGGAGCTGTTTTTT. Full variable domain (outside the CDR3, taken from reference TRBV7-6 and TRBJ2-2): GAGVSQSPRYKVTKRGQDVALRCDPISGHVSLYWYRQALGQGPEFLTYFNYEAQQDKSGLPNDRFSAERPEGSISTLTIQRTEQRDSAMYRCASSSYPPGRARTGELFFGEGSRLTVL.

The J gene is TRBJ2-1, the V gene TRBV19; TRBD2 matches at 11 bases. CDR3 length equals 15 residues. Germline trimming cut 2 bases from V and 7 bases from J; bases unmatched to any gene: 4. Germline CDR1 is LNHDA and CDR2 is SQIVND (reference sequence). The CDR3 nucleotides are TGTGCCAGTAGTATATCTAGCGGGAGGAAGAATGAGCAGTTCTTC. Protein product: CASSISSGRKNEQFF.

The rearrangement links TRBV14 to TRBJ2-4; 8 bases are a match to TRBD2. This CDR3 comprises 15 residues. Germline V gene data show CDR1 as SGHDN and CDR2 as FVKESK. V lost 1 base and J lost 9; bases outside the gene matches: 8. The CDR3 spells CASSQAGGSEVIQYF. The CDR3 DNA follows: TGTGCCAGCAGCCAAGCGGGAGGGTCGGAGGTCATTCAGTACTTC.

V and J are TRBV6-5 and TRBJ1-2; D unresolved. V lost 5 bases and J lost 3, with 10 bases in between. CDR1 is MNHEY, CDR2 SVGAGI, per germline. The CDR3 is 13 residues long. The CDR3 reads CASSEGGDYGYTF. CDR3 DNA sequence: TGTGCCAGCAGTGAAGGCGGAGACTATGGCTACACCTTC.

This chain uses TRBV5-6 with TRBJ1-5; D not certain. Per the germline V gene, CDR1 is SGHDT and CDR2 is YYEEEE. The CDR3 length is 14 residues. V dropped 2 bases and J dropped 2 bases, with 8 bases sitting between them. The CDR3 sequence is CASSLSSGNQPQHF. The CDR3 DNA reads TGTGCCAGCAGCTTATCGTCCGGCAATCAGCCCCAGCATTTT.

The J gene is TRBJ1-1, the V gene TRBV18; D gene unclear. Germline-derived CDR1 and CDR2 are KGHSH and LQKENI. V was cut by 0 bases and J by 1 base, with 6 bases left in between. The CDR3 contains 14 residues. CDR3 sequence reads: CASSPPRANTEAFF. DNA for the CDR3: TGTGCCAGCTCACCACCGAGGGCGAACACTGAAGCTTTCTTT.

The chain uses TRBV15 and TRBJ1-4; 8 nucleotides line up with TRBD1. The CDR3 runs 13 residues. The ends lost 6 bases at V and 8 bases at J; junction bases unmatched: 5. CDR1 is LNHNV, CDR2 YYDKDF, per germline (reference sequence). The CDR3 nucleotides read TGTGCCACCAGGGACAGGGTGGCGGAAAAACTGTTTTTT. Translation gives CATRDRVAEKLFF.